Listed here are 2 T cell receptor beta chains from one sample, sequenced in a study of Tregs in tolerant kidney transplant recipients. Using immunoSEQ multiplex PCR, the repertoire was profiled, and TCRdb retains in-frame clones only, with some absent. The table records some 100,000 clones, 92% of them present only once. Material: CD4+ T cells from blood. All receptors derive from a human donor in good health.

For the CDR3, the DNA is TGTGCCAGCTCACCGGTACTAGTGAGGTCCCCCGGGGAGCTGTTTTTT. It specifies CASSPVLVRSPGELFF. The V call is TRBV18, the J call TRBJ2-2; tentative D call: TRBD2 (5 bases). The CDR3 is 16 amino acids. V was pared by 3 bases and J by 6 bases, with 17 bases between. Germline assignment: CDR1 KGHSH and CDR2 LQKENI.

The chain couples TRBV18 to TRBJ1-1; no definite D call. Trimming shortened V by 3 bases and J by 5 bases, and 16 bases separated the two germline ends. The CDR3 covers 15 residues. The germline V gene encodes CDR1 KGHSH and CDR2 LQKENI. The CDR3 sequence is CASSPPVAARTEAFF. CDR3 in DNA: TGTGCCAGCTCACCCCCCGTGGCCGCACGTACTGAAGCTTTCTTT.